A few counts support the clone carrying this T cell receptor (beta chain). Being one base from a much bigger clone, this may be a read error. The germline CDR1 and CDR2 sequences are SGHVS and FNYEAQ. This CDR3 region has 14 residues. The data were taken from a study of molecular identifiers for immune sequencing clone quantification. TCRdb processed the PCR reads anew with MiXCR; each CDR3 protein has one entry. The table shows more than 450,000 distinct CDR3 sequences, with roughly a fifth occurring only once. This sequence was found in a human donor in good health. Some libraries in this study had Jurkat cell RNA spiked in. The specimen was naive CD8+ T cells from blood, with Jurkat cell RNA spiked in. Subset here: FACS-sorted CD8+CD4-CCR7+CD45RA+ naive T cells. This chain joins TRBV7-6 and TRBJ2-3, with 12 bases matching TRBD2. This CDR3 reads CASSLAGGPAGLYF. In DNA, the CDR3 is TGTGCCAGCAGCCTAGCGGGGGGGCCCGCCGGTTTGTATTTT.